One sample yielded the 17 T cell receptor beta chains listed below, sequenced in a study of T cell changes during pregnancy in multiple sclerosis. The table came from immunoSEQ multiplex PCR; TCRdb's copy has only in-frame clones and leaves some out. The sample contains about 120,000 clones, 93% of which appear only once. Specimen: peripheral blood, collected before pregnancy. All receptors derive from a female donor with multiple sclerosis, enrolled in a pregnancy study.

The rearrangement joins TRBV9 to TRBJ1-3; no clear D. The ends were cut back, 1 base at V and 0 bases at J, with 11 bases in the middle. Per germline, CDR1 SGDLS and CDR2 YYNGEE. The CDR3 extends over 16 amino acids. The CDR3 DNA is TGTGCCAGCAGCGTATCCCCAGGTTCCTCTGGAAACACCATATATTTT. The encoded protein is CASSVSPGSSGNTIYF.

This sequence joins TRBV7-9 and TRBJ1-3; weak D call: TRBD1 (6 bases). The germline CDR1 and CDR2 sequences are SEHNR and FQNEAQ (reference sequence). V lost 5 bases to trimming and J lost 4 bases, with 12 bases between them. The CDR3 runs to 14 residues. Written as DNA, the CDR3 is TGTGCCAGCAGCCACAGGGTTGGGGGAAACACCATATATTTT. Protein sequence: CASSHRVGGNTIYF. Looking up the rest from reference TRBV7-9 and TRBJ1-3 gives the full variable domain: DTGVSQNPRHKITKRGQNVTFRCDPISEHNRLYWYRQTLGQGPEFLTYFQNEAQLEKSRLLSDRFSAERPKGSFSTLEIQRTEQGDSAMYLCASSHRVGGNTIYFGEGSWLTVV.

This chain joins TRBV19 and TRBJ1-2; TRBD1 aligns across 7 bases. Germline CDR1 and CDR2: LNHDA and SQIVND (reference sequence). The CDR3 sequence is 14 residues long. V dropped 5 bases and J dropped 4; count of bases not matched to a gene: 7. The CDR3 DNA is TGTGCCAGTAGTCCACAGGGGAAGGGCTATGGCTACACCTTC. Protein: CASSPQGKGYGYTF.

This clone was observed a single time. The V call is TRBV4-1, the J call TRBJ2-7, with 14 bases that match TRBD2. CDR1 and CDR2 (germline): MGHRA, YSYEKL. After removal of 6 bases from V and 4 bases from J, the junction contained 8 bases not matched to a gene. There are 16 residues in the CDR3. The CDR3 DNA follows: TGCGCCAGCAGTCTCCGCGGGACTAGCGGGAGTTACGAGCAGTACTTC. As protein: CASSLRGTSGSYEQYF.

The V gene is TRBV4-2, the J gene TRBJ2-1; 12 nucleotides match TRBD2. Germline CDR1 reads LGHNA; CDR2 reads YNFKEQ. V dropped 0 bases and J dropped 7; count of bases not matched to a gene: 7. The CDR3 runs to 17 residues. DNA for the CDR3: TGTGCCAGCAGCCAAGAGTCACTAGCGGGAGGTGGGAATGAGCAGTTCTTC. Amino acids: CASSQESLAGGGNEQFF.

The V gene is TRBV23-1, the J gene TRBJ1-3; D not certain. TRBV23-1 is classed as an ORF, of uncertain function. Trimming shortened V by 0 bases and J by 8 bases, and 14 bases separated the two germline ends. The CDR3 sequence is 15 residues long. The CDR3 DNA is TGCGCCAGCAGTCAATCGGTGGGTTGGAGGGACACCATATATTTT. This codes for CASSQSVGWRDTIYF.

The CDR3 sequence is CASSLATGGTDTQYF. The CDR3 DNA reads as TGTGCCAGCAGCTTGGCCACGGGGGGCACAGATACGCAGTATTTT. The chain couples TRBV5-7 to TRBJ2-3; TRBD2 is a possible D gene (6 bases). TRBV5-7 is an ORF, with its function uncertain. CDR3 length equals 15 residues. The germline V and J ends were trimmed by 0 bases and 1 base, with 9 bases remaining between them.

The gene calls are TRBV6-5 and TRBJ1-1; D possibly corresponds to TRBD1 (6 bases). Trimming left V 7 bases short and J 4 bases short, with 19 bases between. This CDR3 is 15 amino acids long. Germline CDR1 MNHEY, CDR2 SVGAGI. The CDR3 is CASIEQGEKGTEAFF. The CDR3 DNA reads as TGTGCCAGCATCGAACAGGGAGAGAAGGGCACTGAAGCTTTCTTT.

The rearrangement uses TRBV5-5 and TRBJ2-2; 11 bases align to TRBD2. V lost 3 bases, J lost 4 bases, and 5 bases stayed unmatched. This CDR3 is 16 amino acids long. The germline CDR1 and CDR2 sequences are SGHKS and YYEKEE (reference sequence). The CDR3 DNA follows: TGTGCCAGCAGCTGGGAGACTAGCGGGGTCACCGGGGAGCTGTTTTTT. Translation: CASSWETSGVTGELFF. Complete variable domain (other parts from reference TRBV5-5 and TRBJ2-2): DAGVTQSPTHLIKTRGQQVTLRCSPISGHKSVSWYQQVLGQGPQFIFQYYEKEERGRGNFPDRFSARQFPNYSSELNVNALLLGDSALYLCASSWETSGVTGELFFGEGSRLTVL.

The gene calls are TRBV2 and TRBJ1-2; D is perhaps TRBD1 (5 bases). The CDR3 has 14 amino acids. Trimming took 8 bases from V and 0 from J, leaving 13 bases between them. Germline CDR1 reads SNHLY; CDR2 reads FYNNEI. CDR3 coding DNA: TGTGCCAGCGAAGGGCAGGGTCCTAACTATGGCTACACCTTC. Translation gives CASEGQGPNYGYTF. Based on the CDR3 plus reference TRBV2 and TRBJ1-2, the full variable domain is EPEVTQTPSHQVTQMGQEVILRCVPISNHLYFYWYRQILGQKVEFLVSFYNNEISEKSEIFDDQFSVERPDGSNFTLKIRSTKLEDSAMYFCASEGQGPNYGYTFGSGTRLTVV.

V is TRBV6-1 and J is TRBJ1-2, with 8 positions matching TRBD1. The germline CDR1 and CDR2 sequences are MNHNS and SASEGT. There are 15 residues in the CDR3. The ends lost 0 bases at V and 5 bases at J; junction bases unmatched: 5. CDR3 amino acids: CASSEADRGGYGYTF. The CDR3 region has the DNA TGTGCCAGCAGTGAAGCCGACAGGGGCGGGTATGGCTACACCTTC.

This rearrangement joins TRBV27 to TRBJ2-3; D unclear. The germline gives CDR1 MNHEY, CDR2 SMNVEV (reference sequence). Deletions cut 6 bases from V and 9 bases from J, with 13 bases between. The CDR3 loop spans 12 amino acids. For the CDR3, the DNA is TGTGCCAGCAGCCCCCCGATGGGCACGCAGTATTTT. It translates to CASSPPMGTQYF.

The rearrangement uses TRBV28 and TRBJ1-2; 7 nucleotides line up with TRBD1. The CDR3 totals 14 residues. After removal of 3 bases from V and 2 bases from J, the junction contained 3 bases not matched to a gene. From germline, CDR1 is MDHEN and CDR2 SYDVKM. CDR3 bases: TGTGCCAGCAGTTTTTTGACAGGGAACTATGGCTACACCTTC. Amino acids: CASSFLTGNYGYTF.

The chain combines TRBV10-2 with TRBJ1-6; 7 bases are a match to TRBD1. The junction had 9 bases not matched to a gene; V was cut back by 6 bases and J by 10 bases. Germline-derived CDR1 and CDR2 are WSHSY and SAAADI. CDR3 size: 14 residues. This CDR3 is CASRETGLGSPLHF. Here the CDR3 DNA reads TGCGCCAGCAGGGAGACAGGGCTGGGATCACCCCTCCACTTT.

V is TRBV7-9 and J is TRBJ1-2, with 9 bases fitting TRBD1. The CDR3 sequence is 16 residues long. Trimming cost V 0 bases and J 4 bases; bases outside gene matches: 6. CDR1 and CDR2 from the germline V gene are SEHNR and FQNEAQ (reference sequence). CDR3 region: CASSLAPGQGPYGYTF. The CDR3 DNA reads as TGTGCCAGCAGCTTAGCGCCGGGACAGGGCCCCTATGGCTACACCTTC.

The chain couples TRBV7-3 to TRBJ1-4; a possible D gene is TRBD1 (5 bases). The V end lost 4 bases, the J end lost 0 bases, and 15 bases lay between the germline ends. The germline gives CDR1 SGHTA, CDR2 FQGTGA. CDR3 length equals 17 residues. The CDR3 loop is CASSSGPNGPTNEKLFF. The CDR3 DNA sequence: TGTGCCAGCAGCTCAGGGCCGAACGGTCCAACTAATGAAAAACTGTTTTTT.

This clone was found once. The genes are TRBV9 and TRBJ2-1; 9 bases fit TRBD2. Trimming removed 0 bases from V and 9 bases from J; junction bases left unmatched: 7. Germline CDR1 SGDLS, CDR2 YYNGEE. CDR3 length equals 15 residues. The DNA of the CDR3 is TGTGCCAGCAGCGTAGAGGCGGGAGGGCCGGGTGAGCAGTTCTTC. The encoded protein is CASSVEAGGPGEQFF. The full variable domain, its missing parts supplied by reference TRBV9 and TRBJ2-1, is DSGVTQTPKHLITATGQRVTLRCSPRSGDLSVYWYQQSLDQGLQFLIQYYNGEERAKGNILERFSAQQFPDLHSELNLSSLELGDSALYFCASSVEAGGPGEQFFGPGTRLTVL.